The T cell receptor (beta chain) under discussion was sequenced for a study of T cell responses to AZD1222 COVID-19 vaccine. The study, taken as a whole, reports: Spike-specific TCR breadth and depth were elevated following two AZD1222 doses.

TCRdb's table, derived via immunoSEQ multiplex PCR, lists solely in-frame clones and lacks some. The sample carries approximately 130,000 clones, approximately 90% recorded once. Trimming cost V 6 bases and J 7 bases; bases outside gene matches: 16. Looked up from germline, CDR1 is SGHNT and CDR2 is YENEEA. This CDR3 has 17 residues. Of note for this clone: What it recognizes is unknown.

This rearrangement joins TRBV11-3 to TRBJ1-2; 11 bases match TRBD1. The TCR sequence derives from an adult in good health. The sequencing used peripheral blood, collected on day 0 of AZD1222 vaccination. CDR3 DNA sequence: TGTGCCAGCAGACGAAGGGGGCTCGGACAGGGGGCACGTGGCTACACCTTC. Translation: CASRRRGLGQGARGYTF.